This record concerns one TCR beta chain sequence. The sample is drawn from a study of shared clonotypes between healthy human individuals. V was shortened by 8 bases and J by 7 bases, with 15 bases between the two germline ends. Germline lookup yields CDR1 MDHEN and CDR2 SYDVKM. The CDR3 is 12 amino acids. The method was immunoSEQ multiplex PCR; TCRdb's version includes in-frame clones alone and lacks a portion of them. The top ten hold 0.13% of the sample, which has about 2 million clones, 85% to 95% seen once. The clonotype comes from a man aged 18 to 29 in good health. The chain carries TRBV28 and TRBJ2-7, with unresolved D. The source material was naive CD4+ T cells sorted from blood. The subset denotes: CD45RA+ positively selected. The CDR3 spells CASRPGDVEQYF. The CDR3 nucleotides read TGTGCCAGCCGCCCGGGTGACGTTGAGCAGTACTTC.